The TCR beta chain under discussion was sequenced for a study of T-cell reconstitution after alpha-beta-depleted transplantation in children. Points from the study as a whole: Elevated TCRbeta diversity at day 60 was traced, in some patients, to surviving recipient T cells and thymic progenitors. Newly produced T cells mostly accounted for T-cell counts and diversity one year post-transplant.

For TCRbeta, the library was prepared with unique molecular identifiers. TCRdb fed the PCR reads into MiXCR, producing one record per CDR3 protein. The repertoire has about 470,000 distinct CDR3 sequences, 43% of them found once; the top ten carry around a quarter. About this clonotype itself: What it binds is unknown.

The V segment lost 5 bases and the J segment 1 base; nucleotides outside the gene matches: 7. CDR1 and CDR2 (germline): SEHNR, FQNEAQ (reference sequence). This CDR3 has 16 amino acids. The chain recombines TRBV7-9 with TRBJ2-1, with 8 bases lining up with TRBD2. The sequencing here drew on PBMCs, taken before TCRalphabeta/CD19-depleted stem cell transplant. The TCR comes from a girl aged 2-10 years with aplastic anemia, due to receive a stem cell transplant. The CDR3 nucleotides are TGTGCCAGCAGCCCCCGCCAGCGGGAGTCCTACAATGAGCAGTTCTTC. Its translation: CASSPRQRESYNEQFF. Looking up the rest from reference TRBV7-9 and TRBJ2-1 gives the full variable domain: DTGVSQNPRHKITKRGQNVTFRCDPISEHNRLYWYRQTLGQGPEFLTYFQNEAQLEKSRLLSDRFSAERPKGSFSTLEIQRTEQGDSAMYLCASSPRQRESYNEQFFGPGTRLTVL.